This is a list of T cell receptor beta chains from one sample in a study of blood T cell repertoires in COVID-19. Sequencing was performed with immunoSEQ multiplex PCR; in TCRdb, only in-frame clones are kept and a portion is missing. The sample includes about 68,000 clones, over 75% of them seen just once. Sequences were obtained from peripheral blood. These receptors were obtained from a man aged 40-49 years with COVID-19, enrolled during active disease. Each CDR3 is given with its conserved first and last residue. The order of the fields is V gene, J gene, D gene, CDR3 protein. D genes are given only for firm matches.

v_call: TRBV29-1; j_call: TRBJ1-3; d_call: -; cdr3_aa: CSVQNGAGNSGNTIYF
v_call: TRBV6-5; j_call: TRBJ1-1; d_call: -; cdr3_aa: CAAGRGTEAFF
v_call: TRBV5-4; j_call: TRBJ2-1; d_call: TRBD2; cdr3_aa: CASSLVRGGKNEQFF
v_call: TRBV7-9; j_call: TRBJ2-6; d_call: -; cdr3_aa: CASSLRSREAGANVLTF
v_call: TRBV6-6; j_call: TRBJ1-4; d_call: -; cdr3_aa: CASSRPRGEATNEKLFF
v_call: TRBV7-6; j_call: TRBJ2-7; d_call: -; cdr3_aa: CASSLFDTSYEQYF
v_call: TRBV6-5; j_call: TRBJ2-3; d_call: -; cdr3_aa: CASTMTQGVPDTQYF
v_call: TRBV3-1/TRBV3-2; j_call: TRBJ2-7; d_call: -; cdr3_aa: CASSPSAYEQYF
v_call: TRBV5-1; j_call: TRBJ1-1; d_call: -; cdr3_aa: CASSLDRLMNTEAFF
v_call: TRBV9; j_call: TRBJ1-4; d_call: TRBD1; cdr3_aa: CASSVDRGGEKLFF
v_call: TRBV14; j_call: TRBJ2-7; d_call: -; cdr3_aa: CASSQDINLGDSNYEQYF
v_call: TRBV19; j_call: TRBJ1-5; d_call: -; cdr3_aa: CASSVSRGFQHF
v_call: TRBV6-5; j_call: TRBJ1-4; d_call: -; cdr3_aa: CASTGGEINEKLFF
v_call: TRBV5-1; j_call: TRBJ2-5; d_call: TRBD1; cdr3_aa: CASSAGTGLETQYF
v_call: TRBV2; j_call: TRBJ1-5; d_call: -; cdr3_aa: CASSVQGNQPQHF
v_call: TRBV12-3/TRBV12-4; j_call: TRBJ1-2; d_call: TRBD1; cdr3_aa: CASSPWTGTDYTF
v_call: TRBV7-8; j_call: TRBJ2-7; d_call: TRBD1; cdr3_aa: CASSPAGTGNYEQYF
v_call: TRBV5-1; j_call: TRBJ1-1; d_call: -; cdr3_aa: CASSSDRLEAFF
v_call: TRBV7-9; j_call: TRBJ2-7; d_call: -; cdr3_aa: CASSLEGAGYEQYF
v_call: TRBV4-1; j_call: TRBJ2-3; d_call: -; cdr3_aa: CASSQDMRASRDTQYF
v_call: TRBV11-2; j_call: TRBJ1-2; d_call: -; cdr3_aa: CASSLAGQGGYTF
v_call: TRBV12-3/TRBV12-4; j_call: TRBJ2-7; d_call: -; cdr3_aa: CASSRTGSYEQYF
v_call: TRBV19; j_call: TRBJ2-5; d_call: TRBD1; cdr3_aa: CASSPRDSYFPTQYF
v_call: TRBV5-1; j_call: TRBJ2-2; d_call: -; cdr3_aa: CASSRRRGTGELFF